The 14 T cell receptor beta chains below come from one sample, sequenced in a study of graft-versus-host responses after intestinal transplantation. Profiling relied on immunoSEQ multiplex PCR, and the TCRdb table lists in-frame clones only, not all of them. The data contain some 45,000 clones, 90% to 95% of them singletons. The input for sequencing was PBMCs, taken 524 days after transplant. All receptors derive from a human patient who received an intestinal transplant, so some T cells may come from the graft donor.

The chain combines TRBV5-1 with TRBJ2-7; weak D call: TRBD2 (5 bases). The CDR3 sequence is 13 residues long. V lost 3 bases to trimming and J lost 7 bases, with 14 bases between them. In germline, CDR1 is SGHRS, CDR2 YFSETQ. In nucleotides, the CDR3 is TGCGCCAGCAGCTGGGCTCTGGAGGAAGAGCAGTACTTC. Translating gives CASSWALEEEQYF.

This clone was observed a single time. This chain uses TRBV5-1 with TRBJ2-7; 9 nucleotides align to TRBD2. Per the germline V gene, CDR1 is SGHRS and CDR2 is YFSETQ. The length of the CDR3 is 15 residues. V shed 4 bases and J 7 bases; nucleotides not matched to a gene: 12. CDR3 in amino acids: CASSPRGAGGGEQYF. CDR3 coding DNA: TGCGCCAGCAGCCCGCGGGGAGCGGGAGGAGGGGAGCAGTACTTC.

This chain uses TRBV6-1 with TRBJ1-5; perhaps TRBD1 as D (5 bases). The CDR3 spans 13 residues. Germline V gene data show CDR1 as MNHNS and CDR2 as SASEGT. V was shortened by 6 bases and J by 10 bases, with 16 bases between the two germline ends. The CDR3 protein is CASRDSGTSPQHF. CDR3 in DNA: TGTGCCAGCAGAGATTCCGGGACCTCTCCCCAGCATTTT.

The chain carries TRBV6-1 and TRBJ2-2; D is possibly TRBD1 or TRBD2 (5 bases each). The CDR3 is 16 amino acids. V lost 4 bases, J lost 7 bases, and 19 bases lay in between. CDR1 and CDR2 (germline): MNHNS, SASEGT. CDR3 nucleotide sequence: TGTGCCAGCAGTGGGGGACGTCTGACAAGGGTCGGGGAGCTGTTTTTT. It is translated as CASSGGRLTRVGELFF.

The chain uses TRBV7-8 and TRBJ2-1; TRBD2 aligns across 10 bases. CDR3 size: 16 residues. The ends lost 5 bases at V and 5 bases at J; junction bases unmatched: 9. Germline-derived CDR1 and CDR2 are SGHVS and FQNEAQ. CDR3 loop: CASSAIRTSGNNEQFF. Written as DNA, the CDR3 is TGTGCCAGCAGCGCTATTAGGACTAGCGGAAACAATGAGCAGTTCTTC.

The chain has TRBV19 and TRBJ2-7, with 7 positions matching TRBD1. Per germline, CDR1 LNHDA and CDR2 SQIVND (reference sequence). This CDR3 region has 15 residues. V shed 8 bases, J shed 2 bases, and the junction held 12 bases outside the gene matches. CDR3 protein: CASQLKTGNTYEQYF. CDR3 nucleotide sequence: TGTGCCAGTCAACTTAAGACAGGGAATACCTACGAGCAGTACTTC.

Note on this clone: A read error may produce the germline difference seen at one junction end. The chain joins TRBV28 to TRBJ2-3, with 10 bases identical to TRBD2. CDR1 is MDHEN and CDR2 is SYDVKM in the germline V gene. The CDR3 has 16 amino acids. CDR3 region: CASILRSSGSTDTQYF. Here the CDR3 DNA reads TGTGCCAGCATTTTACGATCTAGCGGGAGTACAGATACGCAGTATTTT.

The chain recombines TRBV9 with TRBJ1-2; D possibly corresponds to TRBD1 (5 bases). The CDR3 has 14 residues. The V end was cut by 0 bases, the J end by 7 bases, with 13 bases between. Germline lookup yields CDR1 SGDLS and CDR2 YYNGEE. The CDR3 bases are TGTGCCAGCAGCGTAGCAGGGTTAATGGGTGGCTACACCTTC. It translates to CASSVAGLMGGYTF.

The chain carries TRBV27 and TRBJ1-1; D may be TRBD1 (6 bases). The CDR3 length is 14 residues. CDR1 is MNHEY, CDR2 SMNVEV, per germline (reference sequence). The V end lost 2 bases, the J end lost 11 bases, and 18 bases lay between the germline ends. CDR3 in DNA: TGTGCCAGCAGTTTAATGGCCCGGACAGTAAAGGCTTTCTTT. This encodes CASSLMARTVKAFF.

The V and J genes are TRBV4-2 and TRBJ1-5, with 8 nucleotides matching TRBD1. Germline V gene sequence: CDR1 LGHNA, CDR2 YNFKEQ. The CDR3 spans 17 residues. The V gene end was trimmed by 5 bases and the J gene end by 2 bases; junction bases not matched to a gene: 11. The CDR3 nucleotides read TGTGCCAGCAGCTTGTGGTACGACAGGGGAGGCAATCAGCCCCAGCATTTT. The encoded protein is CASSLWYDRGGNQPQHF.

This sequence joins TRBV5-8 and TRBJ2-5; 10 bases map to TRBD2. With 5 bases clipped from V and 4 bases from J, the junction kept 20 bases outside the gene matches. The CDR3 covers 19 residues. Germline assignment: CDR1 SGHTS and CDR2 YDEGEE. For the CDR3, the DNA is TGTGCCAGCAGGAGGAGGCTAGCGGGAGTGCCTGGCCACGGAGAGACCCAGTACTTC. This sequence encodes CASRRRLAGVPGHGETQYF.

J is TRBJ1-1 and V is TRBV28, with a weak D call TRBD1 (6 bases). CDR1 and CDR2 (germline): MDHEN, SYDVKM. There are 16 residues in the CDR3. The V and J ends lost 3 bases and 5 bases respectively, with 19 bases between them. The CDR3 sequence is CASSLGFGGPSTEAFF. In DNA form, the CDR3 reads TGTGCCAGCAGTTTGGGGTTCGGGGGGCCGAGTACTGAAGCTTTCTTT.

V is TRBV28 and J is TRBJ2-1; D call uncertain. Germline V gene lookup returns CDR1 MDHEN and CDR2 SYDVKM. This CDR3 region has 14 residues. V was trimmed by 3 bases and J by 6 bases, leaving 12 bases between them. CDR3 bases: TGTGCCAGCAGTTTTGACCTCGGCTCCAATGAGCAGTTCTTC. This sequence encodes CASSFDLGSNEQFF.

J is TRBJ2-5 and V is TRBV30; 11 nucleotides line up with TRBD2. V was clipped by 5 bases and J by 5 bases; unmatched bases: 7. CDR3 length: 14 amino acids. Germline-derived CDR1 and CDR2 are GTSNPN and SVGIG (reference sequence). The CDR3 DNA reads as TGTGCCTGGGTAGCGGGAGGGTTGGGGGAGACCCAGTACTTC. Translated: CAWVAGGLGETQYF.